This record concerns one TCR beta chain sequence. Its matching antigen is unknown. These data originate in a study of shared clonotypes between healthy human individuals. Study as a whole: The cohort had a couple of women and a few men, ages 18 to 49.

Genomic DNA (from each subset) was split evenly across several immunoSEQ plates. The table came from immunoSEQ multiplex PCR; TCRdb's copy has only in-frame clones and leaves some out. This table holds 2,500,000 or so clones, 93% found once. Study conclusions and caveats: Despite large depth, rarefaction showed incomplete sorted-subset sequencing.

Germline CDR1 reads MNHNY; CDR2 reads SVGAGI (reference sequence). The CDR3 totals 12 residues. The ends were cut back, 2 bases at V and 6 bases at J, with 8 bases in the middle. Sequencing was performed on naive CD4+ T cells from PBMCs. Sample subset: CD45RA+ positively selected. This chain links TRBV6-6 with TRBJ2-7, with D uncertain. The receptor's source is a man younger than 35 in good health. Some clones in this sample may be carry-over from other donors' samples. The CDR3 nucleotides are TGTGCCAGCAGTTACATGGCTGCCGAGCAGTACTTC. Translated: CASSYMAAEQYF.